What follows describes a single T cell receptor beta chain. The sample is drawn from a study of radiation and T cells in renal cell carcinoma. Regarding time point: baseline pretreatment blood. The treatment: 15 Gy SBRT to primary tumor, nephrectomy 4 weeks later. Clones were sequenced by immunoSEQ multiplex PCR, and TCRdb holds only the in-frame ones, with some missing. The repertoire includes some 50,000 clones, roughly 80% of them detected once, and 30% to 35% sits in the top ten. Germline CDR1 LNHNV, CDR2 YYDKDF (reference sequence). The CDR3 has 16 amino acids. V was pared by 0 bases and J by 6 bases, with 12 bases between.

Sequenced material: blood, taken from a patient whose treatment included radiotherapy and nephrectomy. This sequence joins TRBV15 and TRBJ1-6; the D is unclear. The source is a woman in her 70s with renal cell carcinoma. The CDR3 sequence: CATSRERAGFNSPLHF. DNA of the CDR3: TGTGCCACCAGCAGAGAACGGGCAGGTTTTAATTCACCCCTCCACTTT.